The 28 T cell receptor beta chains below all came from one sample that was sequenced in a study of blood T cell repertoires in COVID-19. The data were produced by immunoSEQ multiplex PCR, yet TCRdb's version contains in-frame clones alone and is incomplete. The table includes 95,000 to 110,000 clones, 65% to 90% detected once. Sequencing was carried out using peripheral blood. The source is a man aged 60-69 years with acute or convalescent COVID-19.

The gene calls are TRBV4-3 and TRBJ2-5, with 9 bases aligning to TRBD2. CDR1 is LGHNA, CDR2 YSLEER, per germline. This CDR3 is built from 15 residues. Trimming took 2 bases from V and 5 from J; bases not matched to a gene: 6. The CDR3 DNA reads TGCGCCAGCAGCCAATTAGCGGGAGTGGGGGAGACCCAGTACTTC. Protein: CASSQLAGVGETQYF.

A note on this clone: Different DNA sequences within this sample yield the same CDR3. The chain carries TRBV7-2 and TRBJ2-3; D perhaps matches TRBD2 (6 bases). The CDR3 is 15 residues long. Germline loops: CDR1 SGHTA, CDR2 FQGNSA. Trimming took off 0 bases at V and 3 bases at J, with 10 bases between the two ends. The CDR3 DNA reads as TGTGCCAGCAGCTTAGCGCGGGCGGGAACAGATACGCAGTATTTT. Amino acids: CASSLARAGTDTQYF.

This chain connects TRBV5-5 to TRBJ2-7; 8 bases align to TRBD1. This CDR3 is 12 amino acids long. Per the germline V gene, CDR1 is SGHKS and CDR2 is YYEKEE (reference sequence). Losses at the gene ends were 8 bases for V and 7 bases for J; bases not matched to a gene: 8. DNA for the CDR3: TGTGCCAGTAAATTACAGGGGGGAGAGCAGTACTTC. Its translation is CASKLQGGEQYF.

CDR3 loop: CASSLGQASDTQYF. The CDR3 DNA reads TGCGCCAGCAGCTTGGGACAGGCCTCAGATACGCAGTATTTT. The chain couples TRBV5-1 to TRBJ2-3, with D perhaps TRBD1 (6 bases). Germline-derived CDR1 and CDR2 are SGHRS and YFSETQ. This CDR3 has 14 residues. V was shortened by 0 bases and J by 4 bases, with 9 bases between the two germline ends.

This chain joins TRBV21-1 and TRBJ2-7; the table's TRBD1 call for D was not verified on the DNA. TRBV21-1 constitutes a pseudogene. This CDR3 has 14 amino acids. The DNA for the CDR3 is TGTGCCAGCAGCTCCTTCCAGGGGGGCTACGAGCAGTACTTC. As protein: CASSSFQGGYEQYF.

The rearrangement uses TRBV5-1 and TRBJ1-1; D gene uncertain. Germline assignment: CDR1 SGHRS and CDR2 YFSETQ. V lost 4 bases, J lost 1 base, and 11 bases lay in between. CDR3 length: 14 amino acids. The CDR3 here is CASSRLDTNTEAFF. The CDR3 DNA reads TGCGCCAGCAGCCGTCTTGACACGAACACTGAAGCTTTCTTT.

The rearrangement joins TRBV19 to TRBJ2-5; TRBD2 might be the D (5 bases). Trimming cost V 4 bases and J 4 bases, with 13 bases left between them. Germline V gene data show CDR1 as LNHDA and CDR2 as SQIVND (reference sequence). The CDR3 sequence is 14 residues long. The CDR3 region has the DNA TGTGCCAGTAGTACTTCGGGGATGGGAGAGACCCAGTACTTC. Translating gives CASSTSGMGETQYF.

The V gene is TRBV18, the J gene TRBJ2-3; unclear D gene. CDR1 is KGHSH and CDR2 is LQKENI in the germline V gene. This CDR3 has 11 residues. V lost 8 bases, J lost 4 bases, and 7 bases lay in between. CDR3 in DNA: TGTGCCAGCGCCACTCCAGATACGCAGTATTTT. It translates to CASATPDTQYF.

The chain is built from TRBV7-9 and TRBJ2-1; TRBD2 aligns across 12 bases. The junction had 15 bases not matched to a gene; V was cut back by 1 base and J by 11 bases. The CDR3 consists of 18 residues. Per the germline V gene, CDR1 is SEHNR and CDR2 is FQNEAQ (reference sequence). The CDR3 sequence is CASSLEELAGGPDNQQFF. CDR3 nucleotide sequence: TGTGCCAGCAGCTTAGAAGAGCTAGCGGGAGGGCCGGATAATCAGCAGTTCTTC.

This chain uses TRBV6-5 with TRBJ1-5; D is possibly TRBD1 (6 bases). This CDR3 spans 14 amino acids. The V end lost 6 bases, the J end lost 3 bases, and 12 bases lay between the germline ends. Germline loops: CDR1 MNHEY, CDR2 SVGAGI. This chain's CDR3 is CASRRQDHNQPQHF. The DNA of the CDR3 is TGTGCCAGCAGGAGACAGGATCACAATCAGCCCCAGCATTTT.

The rearrangement joins TRBV18 to TRBJ1-5, with D maybe TRBD1 (6 bases). V was trimmed by 1 base and J by 5 bases, leaving 12 bases between them. In germline, CDR1 is KGHSH, CDR2 LQKENI. The CDR3 has 15 residues. The CDR3, as DNA: TGTGCCAGCTCACCACAGCGGGGGCTCGATCAGCCCCAGCATTTT. Residues: CASSPQRGLDQPQHF.

The chain employs TRBV7-9 and TRBJ2-2, with D maybe TRBD1 (6 bases). Germline-derived CDR1 and CDR2 are SEHNR and FQNEAQ (reference sequence). V dropped 3 bases and J dropped 8 bases, with 13 bases sitting between them. This CDR3 region has 14 residues. The CDR3 here is CASSLWTERGELFF. CDR3 in DNA: TGTGCCAGCAGCTTGTGGACAGAGCGAGGGGAGCTGTTTTTT.

The chain carries TRBV5-4 and TRBJ1-3, with D possibly being TRBD1 (6 bases). The germline V gene has CDR1 SGHNT and CDR2 YYREEE (reference sequence). The CDR3 length is 16 residues. Trimming took 0 bases from V and 2 from J, leaving 12 bases between them. The CDR3 protein is CASSLVGGAPGNTIYF. CDR3 DNA sequence: TGTGCCAGCAGCTTGGTTGGGGGCGCCCCTGGAAACACCATATATTTT.

J is TRBJ1-1 and V is TRBV2; 8 positions match TRBD1. Losses at the gene ends were 5 bases for V and 1 base for J; bases not matched to a gene: 9. Germline CDR1 and CDR2: SNHLY and FYNNEI. The CDR3 totals 16 residues. Written as DNA, the CDR3 is TGTGCCAGCAGTAGGGACAGGCTAGGTTGGAACACTGAAGCTTTCTTT. Its translation: CASSRDRLGWNTEAFF.

The sample holds one count of this clone. This chain links TRBV5-1 with TRBJ1-1; D is undetermined. Trimming removed 0 bases from V and 10 bases from J, with 13 bases in between. This CDR3 region has 13 residues. In germline, CDR1 is SGHRS, CDR2 YFSETQ. CDR3 amino acids: CASSLGLTVGAFF. The CDR3 DNA sequence: TGCGCCAGCAGCTTGGGCCTCACAGTGGGAGCTTTCTTT.

This clone was found a few times. The rearrangement uses TRBV9 and TRBJ2-6, with D unclear. Germline V gene sequence: CDR1 SGDLS, CDR2 YYNGEE. The CDR3 has 15 amino acids. V lost 0 bases to trimming and J lost 0 bases, with 4 bases between them. CDR3 residues: CASSVADSGANVLTF. In DNA, the CDR3 is TGTGCCAGCAGCGTAGCAGACTCTGGGGCCAACGTCCTGACTTTC. Supplemented by reference TRBV9 and TRBJ2-6, the full variable domain reads DSGVTQTPKHLITATGQRVTLRCSPRSGDLSVYWYQQSLDQGLQFLIQYYNGEERAKGNILERFSAQQFPDLHSELNLSSLELGDSALYFCASSVADSGANVLTFGAGSRLTVL.

The gene calls are TRBV7-2 and TRBJ2-3; 7 bases match TRBD2. V shed 5 bases and J 7 bases; nucleotides not matched to a gene: 12. Looked up from germline, CDR1 is SGHTA and CDR2 is FQGNSA. This CDR3 region has 15 residues. This CDR3 reads CASSMAGTTSYTQYF. The CDR3 region has the DNA TGTGCCAGCAGCATGGCCGGGACTACATCATATACGCAGTATTTT.

The chain joins TRBV27 to TRBJ1-2; D remains unclear. Trimming took off 6 bases at V and 4 bases at J, with 12 bases between the two ends. CDR3 size: 13 residues. The germline V gene encodes CDR1 MNHEY and CDR2 SMNVEV (reference sequence). The CDR3 bases are TGTGCCAGCAGCCCCAACGGTGGCTATGGCTACACCTTC. As protein: CASSPNGGYGYTF.

The chain joins TRBV5-1 to TRBJ2-7; TRBD1 matches at 9 bases. Losses at the gene ends were 4 bases for V and 2 bases for J; bases not matched to a gene: 7. The V gene's germline CDR1 is SGHRS and CDR2 YFSETQ. The CDR3 runs to 15 residues. CDR3 protein: CASSRNTGGTYEQYF. In DNA form, the CDR3 reads TGCGCCAGCAGCAGAAATACAGGGGGCACCTACGAGCAGTACTTC.

This clone was counted between two and nine times. The chain is built from TRBV18 and TRBJ2-7; maybe TRBD1 (7 bases). Trimming removed 3 bases from V and 1 base from J, with 13 bases in between. CDR3 length: 15 amino acids. The germline V gene encodes CDR1 KGHSH and CDR2 LQKENI. DNA of the CDR3: TGTGCCAGCTCACCGACCAGGGGGGAATCCTACGAGCAGTACTTC. Translation gives CASSPTRGESYEQYF.

The chain has TRBV7-2 and TRBJ2-1; 7 nucleotides line up with TRBD2. The CDR3 runs to 15 residues. In germline, CDR1 is SGHTA, CDR2 FQGNSA. The V segment lost 5 bases and the J segment 2 bases; nucleotides outside the gene matches: 6. CDR3 nucleotides: TGTGCCAGCAGCCCTGGACTAGAGCCCTACAATGAGCAGTTCTTC. As protein: CASSPGLEPYNEQFF.

The chain employs TRBV30 and TRBJ2-1; no reliable D call. V was clipped by 2 bases and J by 0 bases, with 14 bases between them. CDR3 size: 16 residues. Germline lookup yields CDR1 GTSNPN and CDR2 SVGIG (reference sequence). CDR3 amino acids: CAWSIPYSGSYNEQFF. The DNA for the CDR3 is TGTGCCTGGAGTATTCCTTATAGTGGCTCCTACAATGAGCAGTTCTTC.

The genes are TRBV11-3 and TRBJ1-1; 11 bases align to TRBD1. This CDR3 comprises 13 residues. Trimming at V came to 1 base and at J to 11 bases, leaving 3 bases not matched to a gene. From germline, CDR1 is SGHNT and CDR2 YENEEA. In DNA, the CDR3 is TGTGCCAGCAGCTTAGGGACAGGGGGCTCGGCTTTCTTT. Its protein is CASSLGTGGSAFF.

The chain carries TRBV6-5 and TRBJ2-3; possibly TRBD2 for D (5 bases). Germline assignment: CDR1 MNHEY and CDR2 SVGAGI. V lost 6 bases to trimming and J lost 2 bases, with 12 bases between them. This CDR3 spans 14 amino acids. CDR3 in DNA: TGTGCCAGCAGGGACTTTAGGAACACAGATACGCAGTATTTT. As protein: CASRDFRNTDTQYF.

The chain recombines TRBV15 with TRBJ2-3; D is uncertain. The V end lost 0 bases, the J end lost 4 bases, and 14 bases lay between the germline ends. The germline V gene has CDR1 LNHNV and CDR2 YYDKDF (reference sequence). The CDR3 has 16 amino acids. CDR3 sequence reads: CATSRDTRPRSDTQYF. The CDR3 nucleotides read TGTGCCACCAGCAGAGATACGCGGCCGAGGTCAGATACGCAGTATTTT.

V usage is TRBV6-1 and J usage is TRBJ2-2; D not certain. The CDR3 sequence is 14 residues long. Trimming stripped 1 base from V and 7 bases from J, with 10 bases between. Germline V gene data show CDR1 as MNHNS and CDR2 as SASEGT. CDR3 protein: CASSEGGWVGELFF. The CDR3 DNA reads as TGTGCCAGCAGTGAAGGAGGTTGGGTCGGGGAGCTGTTTTTT.

The CDR3 DNA is TGTGCTAGTGGTTTCGTACAGGGGAACACCGGGGAGCTGTTTTTT. This encodes CASGFVQGNTGELFF. This chain uses TRBV12-5 with TRBJ2-2; perhaps TRBD1 as D (6 bases). CDR1 is LGHNT and CDR2 is FRNRAP in the germline V gene. Trimming pared 3 bases from V and 1 base from J, leaving 9 bases between. This CDR3 has 15 amino acids.

The chain links TRBV4-1 to TRBJ2-2; possibly TRBD1 for D (5 bases). CDR1 and CDR2 from the germline V gene are MGHRA and YSYEKL. CDR3 length: 15 residues. V lost 2 bases and J lost 4, with 11 bases in between. CDR3 sequence reads: CASSQPGHLTGELFF. DNA of the CDR3: TGCGCCAGCAGCCAACCCGGACATCTCACCGGGGAGCTGTTTTTT.